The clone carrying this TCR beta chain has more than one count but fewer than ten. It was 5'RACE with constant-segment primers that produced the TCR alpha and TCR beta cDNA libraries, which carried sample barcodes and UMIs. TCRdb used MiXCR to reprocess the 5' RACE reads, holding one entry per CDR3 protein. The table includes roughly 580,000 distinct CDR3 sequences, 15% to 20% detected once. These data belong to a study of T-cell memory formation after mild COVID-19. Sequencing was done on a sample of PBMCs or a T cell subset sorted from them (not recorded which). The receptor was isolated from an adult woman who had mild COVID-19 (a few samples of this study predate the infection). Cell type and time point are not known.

CDR3 nucleotides: TGTGCCAGCAGCCTGATGGGACCTAATGAAAAACTGTTTTTT. Amino acid sequence: CASSLMGPNEKLFF. The chain couples TRBV5-5 to TRBJ1-4, with D tentatively TRBD1 (5 bases). Trimming stripped 4 bases from V and 3 bases from J, with 10 bases between. This CDR3 contains 14 residues. Per germline, CDR1 SGHKS and CDR2 YYEKEE (reference sequence).